This T cell receptor beta chain was sequenced during a study of T cell clones after liver transplantation. Across the whole study: TCRbeta sequencing after a pre-transplant mixed lymphocyte reaction identified graft-donor-reactive clones, later tracked in post-transplant blood.

The repertoire was sequenced with immunoSEQ multiplex PCR; TCRdb's copy has only in-frame clones and lacks some. The sample lists approximately 55,000 clones, 71% seen once, with 15% in the top ten. The CDR3 sequence is 14 residues long. Germline CDR1 MNHEY, CDR2 SVGAGI. The ends were cut back, 6 bases at V and 0 bases at J, with 9 bases in the middle. The TCR was taken from a human donor who received a liver transplant. The specimen comprised CD4+ T cells from blood, sampled before liver transplant. The V call is TRBV6-5, the J call TRBJ1-3; D is possibly TRBD1 (5 bases). Here the CDR3 DNA reads TGTGCCAGCAGCTTGACAGACTCTGGAAACACCATATATTTT. This encodes CASSLTDSGNTIYF.